The sequence of this T cell receptor (beta chain) was determined in a study of response to subunit inactivated influenza vaccine. This clonotype was picked up many times. The CDR3 has 13 residues. The V gene end was trimmed by 2 bases and the J gene end by 5 bases; junction bases not matched to a gene: 2. TCRdb independently ran MiXCR on the RT-PCR reads; one entry per CDR3 protein. The sample shows around 570,000 distinct CDR3 sequences, approximately 10% of them seen only once. These data were likewise used in another study, on T cells expressing NK-cell markers. This second report adds: 5'RACE template switching with UMIs produced the TCR beta cDNA. The eight sequenced donors comprised seven who were HCMV-seropositive and one who was seronegative. Whether expanded NKG2C-expressing T cell clones recognize HCMV is unknown.

V gene TRBV12-3 or TRBV12-4 combines with J gene TRBJ1-2, with TRBD1 matching 7 bases. The clonotype comes from a man over 45 who received an inactivated influenza vaccine. The sample consisted of PBMCs from blood, taken on the day of vaccination. The CDR3 bases are TGTGCCAGCAGTTTAAGGACAGGATATGGCTACACCTTC. Protein: CASSLRTGYGYTF.